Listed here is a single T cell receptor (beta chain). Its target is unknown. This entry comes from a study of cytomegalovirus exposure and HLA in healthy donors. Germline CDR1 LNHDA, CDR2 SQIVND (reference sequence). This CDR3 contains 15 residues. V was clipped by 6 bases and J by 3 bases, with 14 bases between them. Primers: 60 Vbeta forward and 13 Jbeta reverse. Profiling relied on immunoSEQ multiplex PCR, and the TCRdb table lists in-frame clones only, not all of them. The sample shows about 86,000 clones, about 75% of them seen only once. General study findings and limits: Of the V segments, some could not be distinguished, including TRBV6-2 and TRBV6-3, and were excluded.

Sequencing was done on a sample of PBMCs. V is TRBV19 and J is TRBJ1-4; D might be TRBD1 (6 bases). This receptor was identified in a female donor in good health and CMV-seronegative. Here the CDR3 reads CASSRNRDPNEKLFF. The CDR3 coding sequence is TGTGCCAGTAGCAGGAACAGGGACCCTAATGAAAAACTGTTTTTT.